This passage covers 10 T cell receptor beta chains from one sample sequenced in a study of identical twins. TCRdb independently ran MiXCR on the 5' RACE reads; one entry per CDR3 protein. The sample records fewer than 450,000 distinct CDR3 sequences, roughly 9% being singletons. Sequenced input: naive T cells sorted from blood. Receptor source: a woman between 50 and 59 years old in good health.

This clonotype was seen only a few times. Written as DNA, the CDR3 is TGCGCCAGCGGGACAGGCGCCTACGAGCAGTACGTC. Protein: CASGTGAYEQYV. This chain links TRBV10-2 with TRBJ2-7; TRBD1 matches 8 bases. With V trimmed by 8 bases and J by 2 bases, 2 bases remained unmatched. The CDR3 consists of 12 residues. The germline V gene encodes CDR1 WSHSY and CDR2 SAAADI.

This clonotype came up many times. This rearrangement joins TRBV9 to TRBJ2-1; D may correspond to TRBD1 or TRBD2 (5 bases each). From germline, CDR1 is SGDLS and CDR2 YYNGEE. The CDR3 extends over 15 amino acids. V was shortened by 4 bases and J by 7 bases, with 18 bases between the two germline ends. CDR3 amino acids: CASSNLGTVSNEQFF. The CDR3 bases are TGTGCCAGCAGCAACCTCGGGACGGTATCTAATGAGCAGTTCTTC.

CDR3 protein: CASSVGGHSEQYF. The CDR3 bases are TGTGCCAGCAGCGTAGGAGGCCACTCCGAGCAGTACTTC. The gene calls are TRBV9 and TRBJ2-7; D not certain. The V and J ends lost 0 bases and 6 bases respectively, with 10 bases between them. The length of the CDR3 is 13 residues. Per the germline V gene, CDR1 is SGDLS and CDR2 is YYNGEE.

This clonotype has at least ten counts. J is TRBJ2-1 and V is TRBV29-1; no firm D call. The CDR3 covers 16 residues. Trimming removed 4 bases from V and 9 bases from J, with 25 bases in between. Germline V gene lookup returns CDR1 SQVTM and CDR2 ANQGSEA. CDR3: CSVVPLVTPLRGEQFF. CDR3 coding DNA: TGCAGCGTTGTCCCTCTAGTGACTCCCCTCAGAGGTGAGCAGTTCTTC.

In this sample, this clonotype turned up many times. This chain joins TRBV5-5 and TRBJ2-1; 9 bases are shared with TRBD1. The V and J ends lost 3 bases and 4 bases, in that order; junction bases with no gene match: 5. The CDR3 covers 15 residues. CDR1 is SGHKS, CDR2 YYEKEE, per germline (reference sequence). The CDR3: CASSYRDRDYNEQFF. CDR3 nucleotides: TGTGCCAGCAGCTACCGGGACAGGGATTACAATGAGCAGTTCTTC.

This clonotype occurred a few times. The chain carries TRBV24-1 and TRBJ1-2, with a weak D call TRBD1 (6 bases). V was clipped by 8 bases and J by 4 bases, with 22 bases between them. Germline V lookup: CDR1 KGHDR, CDR2 SFDVKD. CDR3 length equals 16 residues. CDR3: CATTSGEARKTYGYTF. As DNA, the CDR3 is TGTGCCACCACGTCAGGGGAAGCCAGGAAAACCTATGGCTACACCTTC.

This clonotype has just a few counts. The rearrangement uses TRBV3-1 and TRBJ2-1; the match to TRBD2 covers 7 bases. Germline lookup yields CDR1 LGHDT and CDR2 YNNKEL (reference sequence). The CDR3 is made up of 15 amino acids. V was clipped by 6 bases and J by 7 bases; unmatched bases: 12. CDR3 region: CASSPFAGVFNEQFF. CDR3 DNA sequence: TGTGCCAGCAGTCCCTTCGCGGGAGTTTTTAATGAGCAGTTCTTC.

This sequence joins TRBV6-1 and TRBJ2-7; 12 nucleotides align to TRBD2. CDR1 MNHNS and CDR2 SASEGT come from the germline V gene. V gave up 7 bases and J gave up 7 bases; unmatched junction bases: 8. There are 14 residues in the CDR3. The CDR3 protein is CASIPSGRAAEQYF. The CDR3 nucleotides read TGTGCCAGCATTCCTAGCGGGAGGGCCGCAGAGCAGTACTTC.

This clonotype was found a few times. The chain is built from TRBV11-2 and TRBJ2-5; TRBD1 might be the D (6 bases). Germline assignment: CDR1 SGHAT and CDR2 FQNNGV. The CDR3 loop spans 15 amino acids. Deletions cut 0 bases from V and 1 base from J, with 9 bases between. The CDR3 protein is CASSLDPDSQETQYF. In nucleotides, the CDR3 is TGTGCCAGCAGCTTAGATCCGGACAGCCAAGAGACCCAGTACTTC.

The J gene is TRBJ1-6, the V gene TRBV12-3 or TRBV12-4; 9 bases map to TRBD1. The CDR3 covers 13 residues. Trimming took 9 bases from V and 8 from J; bases not matched to a gene: 5. For the CDR3, the DNA is TGTGCCAGTACTACAGGGGGCCATTCACCCCTCCACTTT. It yields the protein CASTTGGHSPLHF.